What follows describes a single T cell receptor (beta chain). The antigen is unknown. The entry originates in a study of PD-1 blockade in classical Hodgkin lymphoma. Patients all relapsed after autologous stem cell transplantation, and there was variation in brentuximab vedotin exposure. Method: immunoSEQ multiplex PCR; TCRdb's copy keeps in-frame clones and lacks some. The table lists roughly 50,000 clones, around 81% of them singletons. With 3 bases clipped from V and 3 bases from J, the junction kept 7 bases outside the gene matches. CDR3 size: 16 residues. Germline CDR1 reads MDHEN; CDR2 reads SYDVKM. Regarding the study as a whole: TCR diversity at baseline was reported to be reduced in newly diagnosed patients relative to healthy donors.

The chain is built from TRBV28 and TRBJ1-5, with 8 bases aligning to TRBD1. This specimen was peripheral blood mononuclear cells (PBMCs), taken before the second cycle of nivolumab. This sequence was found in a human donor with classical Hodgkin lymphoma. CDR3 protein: CASSFGTGNFNQPQHF. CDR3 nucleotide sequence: TGTGCCAGCAGTTTTGGGACAGGAAATTTCAATCAGCCCCAGCATTTT.